The 6 T cell receptor beta chains below all came from one sample that was sequenced in a study of T-cell memory formation after mild COVID-19. TCRdb redid the calling of the 5' RACE reads with MiXCR, one entry per CDR3 protein. The data show around 320,000 distinct CDR3 sequences, around 15% seen once. Sequenced input: PBMCs or a T cell subset sorted from them (not recorded which). Source of these receptors: a man between 18 and 35 years old who had mild COVID-19 (a few samples of this study predate the infection). Cell type and time point are not known.

The chain is built from TRBV12-3 or TRBV12-4 and TRBJ1-2, with 11 positions matching TRBD1. CDR3 length: 16 amino acids. Germline trimming cut 2 bases from V and 4 bases from J; bases unmatched to any gene: 6. The chain's CDR3 is CASSLQGTGGIYGYTF. The CDR3 nucleotides are TGTGCCAGCAGTTTACAAGGGACAGGGGGTATCTATGGCTACACCTTC.

This clonotype was seen a handful of times. The DNA for the CDR3 is TGCAGTGCTACAGGGGGCAATGAGCAGTTCTTC. It specifies CSATGGNEQFF. V gene TRBV20-1 combines with J gene TRBJ2-1, with TRBD1 matching 7 bases. Germline assignment: CDR1 DFQATT and CDR2 SNEGSKA (reference sequence). The CDR3 totals 11 residues. V shed 4 bases, J shed 6 bases, and the junction held 0 bases outside the gene matches.

The chain links TRBV10-3 to TRBJ2-7; 7 bases map to TRBD1. V lost 9 bases and J lost 0; bases outside the gene matches: 2. The CDR3 is 12 amino acids. CDR1 is ENHRY, CDR2 SYGVKD, per germline. The CDR3 DNA sequence: TGTGCCATGGGGGACAGCTCCTACGAGCAGTACTTC. It is translated as CAMGDSSYEQYF.

The rearrangement uses TRBV5-1 and TRBJ1-6, with D hard to call. V was shortened by 2 bases and J by 13 bases, with 10 bases between the two germline ends. This CDR3 contains 12 residues. Germline V gene data show CDR1 as SGHRS and CDR2 as YFSETQ. CDR3 protein: CASSFEDFPLHF. CDR3 nucleotides: TGCGCCAGCAGCTTTGAGGACTTCCCCCTCCACTTT. Full variable domain (missing parts from reference TRBV5-1 and TRBJ1-6): KAGVTQTPRYLIKTRGQQVTLSCSPISGHRSVSWYQQTPGQGLQFLFEYFSETQRNKGNFPGRFSGRQFSNSRSEMNVSTLELGDSALYLCASSFEDFPLHFGNGTRLTVT.

The chain joins TRBV6-5 to TRBJ2-1, with D hard to call. This CDR3 comprises 11 residues. Trimming cost V 8 bases and J 4 bases, with 6 bases left between them. Germline lookup yields CDR1 MNHEY and CDR2 SVGAGI. Here the CDR3 DNA reads TGTGCCAGCTCCATTTACAATGAGCAGTTCTTC. The encoded protein is CASSIYNEQFF.

This clonotype was detected a few times. The V and J genes are TRBV29-1 and TRBJ1-1; D may be TRBD1 (5 bases). V was clipped by 4 bases and J by 10 bases, with 13 bases between them. This CDR3 has 11 residues. Looked up from germline, CDR1 is SQVTM and CDR2 is ANQGSEA. The CDR3 loop reads CSVGPAGLAFF. The CDR3, as DNA: TGCAGCGTTGGGCCGGCAGGGCTAGCTTTCTTT. The full variable domain, in which reference TRBV29-1 and TRBJ1-1 provide the parts outside the CDR3, is SAVISQKPSRDICQRGTSLTIQCQVDSQVTMMFWYRQQPGQSLTLIATANQGSEATYESGFVIDKFPISRPNLTFSTLTVSNMSPEDSSIYLCSVGPAGLAFFGQGTRLTVV.